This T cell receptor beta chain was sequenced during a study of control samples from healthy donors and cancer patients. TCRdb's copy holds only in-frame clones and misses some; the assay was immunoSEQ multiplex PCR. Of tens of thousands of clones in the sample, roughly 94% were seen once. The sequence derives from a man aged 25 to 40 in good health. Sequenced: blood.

CDR3 residues: CASSLGASRSYNEQFF. The CDR3 DNA follows: TGTGCCAGCAGCTTGGGGGCTAGCCGGTCCTACAATGAGCAGTTCTTC. This chain joins TRBV5-4 and TRBJ2-1; possibly TRBD2 for D (5 bases). Germline CDR1 SGHNT, CDR2 YYREEE (reference sequence). CDR3 length: 16 amino acids. Trimming shortened V by 0 bases and J by 1 base, and 11 bases separated the two germline ends.